The 6 T cell receptor beta chains given below trace back to one sample, sequenced in a study of spatial heterogeneity in lung cancer. Time point here: blood at routine non-recurrence follow-up after resection. Unsorted whole RNA samples from tumor, nontumor lung or frozen PBMC were sequenced. TCRdb reprocessed the 5' RACE reads with MiXCR, giving one entry per CDR3 protein. The data contain some 120,000 distinct CDR3 sequences, 9% to 15% of them singletons. Sequencing was performed on PBMCs, taken at follow-up. The receptors stem from a male donor with early-stage non-small cell lung cancer.

This clonotype has only a few counts. The chain uses TRBV12-3 or TRBV12-4 and TRBJ2-7; 9 bases match TRBD1. The CDR3 is 17 residues long. V was pared by 3 bases and J by 0 bases, with 9 bases of the junction left unmatched. CDR3 sequence: CASSLEGGTGSSYEQYF. The CDR3 DNA is TGTGCCAGCAGTTTGGAGGGCGGGACAGGGAGCTCCTACGAGCAGTACTTC.

This clonotype was seen only a few times. The chain uses TRBV9 and TRBJ1-2; TRBD1 is a possible D gene (5 bases). Trimming cost V 0 bases and J 4 bases, with 7 bases left between them. The CDR3 is 13 amino acids. Germline V gives CDR1 SGDLS, CDR2 YYNGEE. The CDR3 reads CASSVDDSYGYTF. Written as DNA, the CDR3 is TGTGCCAGCAGCGTAGATGACAGCTATGGCTACACCTTC.

This clonotype was detected a few times. The chain employs TRBV11-3 and TRBJ2-7; 7 bases agree with TRBD2. CDR3 size: 14 residues. Germline V gene lookup returns CDR1 SGHNT and CDR2 YENEEA. Trimming took 4 bases from V and 4 from J; bases not matched to a gene: 7. The CDR3 loop reads CASSSHSGGYEQYF. The DNA of the CDR3 is TGTGCCAGCAGCTCTCACTCCGGGGGGTACGAGCAGTACTTC.

This clonotype has a handful of counts. V and J are TRBV20-1 and TRBJ2-3; 13 bases are shared with TRBD2. Germline V gene lookup returns CDR1 DFQATT and CDR2 SNEGSKA (reference sequence). V was clipped by 3 bases and J by 0 bases; unmatched bases: 6. This CDR3 spans 17 amino acids. CDR3 bases: TGCAGTGCTAGTCCCGGACTAGCGGGGGAAAGCACAGATACGCAGTATTTT. It yields the protein CSASPGLAGESTDTQYF.

The chain is built from TRBV28 and TRBJ2-7; weak D call: TRBD1 (6 bases). This CDR3 comprises 13 residues. With 5 bases removed from V and 4 bases from J, the gap between germline ends came to 12 bases. Germline values: CDR1 MDHEN, CDR2 SYDVKM. The CDR3 sequence is CASSISGVYEQYF. The CDR3 DNA follows: TGTGCCAGCAGTATCTCAGGGGTTTACGAGCAGTACTTC.

This clonotype came up many times. The genes are TRBV7-9 and TRBJ2-3; TRBD2 aligns across 8 bases. This CDR3 contains 15 residues. V was pared by 4 bases and J by 6 bases, with 9 bases of the junction left unmatched. Germline-derived CDR1 and CDR2 are SEHNR and FQNEAQ (reference sequence). Here the CDR3 reads CASSSSGGDGDTQYF. DNA for the CDR3: TGTGCCAGCAGCTCCAGCGGGGGTGACGGGGATACGCAGTATTTT.